This T cell receptor (beta chain) emerged from a study of T cell repertoires in cytomegalovirus infection. Study at large: Public TCR beta signature analysis indicated the presence of both CMV infection and matching HLA type.

Whole-study results and caveats: Pooled public TCR beta family frequency picked out CMV carriers with the relevant HLA.

About this clonotype: Its target is not known.

The germline CDR1 and CDR2 sequences are MDHEN and SYDVKM. The V end was cut by 3 bases, the J end by 6 bases, with 9 bases between. CDR3 length: 12 residues. TCRdb re-derived calls from the reads in MiXCR, one entry per CDR3 protein. The repertoire holds around 450,000 distinct CDR3 sequences, with 30% to 40% as singletons. The source of this sequence is a human donor in good health (CMV status not recorded). Some clones in this sample may be carry-over from other donors' samples. The rearrangement uses TRBV28 and TRBJ2-7; D might be TRBD1 or TRBD2, each matching 5 bases. Sequenced sample: PBMCs. The CDR3 here is CASSLGEGEQYF. CDR3 in DNA: TGTGCCAGCAGTTTGGGGGAAGGCGAGCAGTACTTC. The full variable domain, in which reference TRBV28 and TRBJ2-7 provide the parts outside the CDR3, is DVKVTQSSRYLVKRTGEKVFLECVQDMDHENMFWYRQDPGLGLRLIYFSYDVKMKEKGDIPEGYSVSREKKERFSLILESASTNQTSMYLCASSLGEGEQYFGPGTRLTVT.